The source of this T cell receptor beta chain is a study of CD8 T cells in Susac syndrome. V was cut by 2 bases and J by 9 bases, with 14 bases left in between. CDR3 length equals 13 residues. Peripheral blood CD8+ and CD4+ T cells were profiled by TCR beta sequencing. TEMRA cells were FACS-enriched and CD8+ and CD4+ T cells negatively isolated. The study, taken as a whole, reports: That the number of individuals in its TCR sequencing and HLA analysis was relatively small was acknowledged by the study.

The authors reverse transcribed roughly 0.5 to 1 ug RNA with random hexamers. The amplification used immunoSEQ multiplex PCR on TCR beta CDR3; it spanned 54 Vbeta and 13 Jbeta. TCRdb re-derived calls from the immunoSEQ multiplex PCR reads in MiXCR, one entry per CDR3 protein. The data hold about 200,000 distinct CDR3 sequences, with more than 90% observed a single time. To note about this clonotype: Its antigen is unknown.

Sequencing input: CD4+ T cells from PBMCs. This sequence originates from a human donor with multiple sclerosis. The V call is TRBV12-3 or TRBV12-4, the J call TRBJ2-7, with a weak D call TRBD2 (7 bases). CDR3 sequence reads: CASSLSGDTVQYF. CDR3 bases: TGTGCCAGCAGTTTAAGCGGGGACACAGTGCAGTACTTC.